This T cell receptor beta chain was recovered during a study of shared clonotypes between healthy human individuals. Study-wide points: Among a few donors, approximately 5% of naive CD4 clonotypes were found in common. Estimated richness values were generally larger in naive subsets than in memory subsets.

Those who donated were healthy HIV-negative adults, with no recent acute infections or vaccinations reported. The germline gives CDR1 SGHRS, CDR2 YFSETQ. The J segment lost 8 bases and the V segment lost 0 bases, leaving 9 bases of the junction unmatched. The CDR3 is made up of 16 amino acids. TCRdb's copy holds only in-frame clones and misses some; the assay was immunoSEQ multiplex PCR. The sample yields around 2,000,000 clones, roughly 95% seen once. Regarding this clone: The antigen is unknown.

Sample: naive CD4+ T cells sorted from blood. The subset: CD45RA+ positively selected. This sequence joins TRBV5-1 and TRBJ2-1, with TRBD2 matching 9 bases. The sequence was obtained from a man younger than 30 in good health. CDR3 in DNA: TGCGCCAGCAGCTTGGGGCTAGCGGGGAGGATCGATGAGCAGTTCTTC. This translates into CASSLGLAGRIDEQFF. The variable domain in full, completed from reference TRBV5-1 and TRBJ2-1, reads KAGVTQTPRYLIKTRGQQVTLSCSPISGHRSVSWYQQTPGQGLQFLFEYFSETQRNKGNFPGRFSGRQFSNSRSEMNVSTLELGDSALYLCASSLGLAGRIDEQFFGPGTRLTVL.